What follows are 10 T cell receptor beta chains derived from one specimen sequenced in a study of control samples from healthy donors and cancer patients. Data came from immunoSEQ multiplex PCR; TCRdb stores just in-frame clones and leaves some out. The sample includes about 250,000 clones, around 80% seen only once; the top ten take about an eighth. The specimen sequenced was PBMCs. The receptors stem from a woman aged 55-69 years with lung cancer.

Only a few counts were recorded for this clone. J is TRBJ2-2 and V is TRBV24-1; D perhaps matches TRBD1 (5 bases). Per germline, CDR1 KGHDR and CDR2 SFDVKD. The CDR3 totals 13 residues. Between the trimmed V and J ends, which lost 7 bases and 0 bases, there was a span of 5 bases. This CDR3 reads CATRDTNTGELFF. For the CDR3, the DNA is TGTGCCACCAGGGACACGAACACCGGGGAGCTGTTTTTT.

DNA of the CDR3: TGCAGCGTTGAAACGAACGGTGTCTATGGCTACACCTTC. Translating gives CSVETNGVYGYTF. The chain recombines TRBV29-1 with TRBJ1-2; D remains ambiguous. CDR3 length: 13 amino acids. The germline gives CDR1 SQVTM, CDR2 ANQGSEA. Deletions cut 2 bases from V and 4 bases from J, with 11 bases between.

CDR3 protein: CASSSLVGQFEAFF. The CDR3 bases are TGTGCCAGCAGTTCCCTTGTAGGACAGTTTGAAGCTTTCTTT. The chain joins TRBV27 to TRBJ1-1; a weak D match, TRBD1 (6 bases). The germline V gene has CDR1 MNHEY and CDR2 SMNVEV (reference sequence). The CDR3 is 14 amino acids. The germline V and J ends were trimmed by 4 bases and 7 bases, with 16 bases remaining between them.

This clone was found a few times. V usage is TRBV3-1 (or the pseudogene TRBV3-2) and J usage is TRBJ1-1; D is possibly TRBD1 (5 bases). Deletions cut 1 base from V and 8 bases from J, with 8 bases between. CDR1 and CDR2 (germline): LGHDT, YNNKEL (reference sequence). This CDR3 has 12 amino acids. CDR3 coding DNA: TGTGCCAGCAGCCAAGCGAGGGACGAAGCTTTCTTT. Encoded protein: CASSQARDEAFF.

The chain employs TRBV19 and TRBJ2-2, with 10 bases that match TRBD2. This CDR3 spans 15 amino acids. With 8 bases clipped from V and 4 bases from J, the junction kept 7 bases outside the gene matches. The germline CDR1 and CDR2 sequences are LNHDA and SQIVND (reference sequence). The CDR3 bases are TGTGCCAGTGGGTTAGCGGGAGGCTCCACCGGGGAGCTGTTTTTT. Its protein is CASGLAGGSTGELFF.

The DNA for the CDR3 is TGTGCCTGGAGTGGAATGGGGAATTCACCCCTCCACTTT. It is translated as CAWSGMGNSPLHF. The chain is built from TRBV30 and TRBJ1-6; D ambiguous. Germline loops: CDR1 GTSNPN, CDR2 SVGIG (reference sequence). The CDR3 covers 13 residues. V was cut by 1 base and J by 7 bases, with 8 bases left in between.

The rearrangement joins TRBV7-9 to TRBJ1-6; D gene uncertain. The germline CDR1 and CDR2 sequences are SEHNR and FQNEAQ (reference sequence). Trimming left V 3 bases short and J 9 bases short, with 15 bases between. CDR3 length equals 15 residues. CDR3 coding DNA: TGTGCCAGCAGCTTCCAACCGGTTGAGAGTTCACCCCTCCACTTT. Amino acid sequence: CASSFQPVESSPLHF.

The V and J genes are TRBV5-6 and TRBJ2-3; D is perhaps TRBD2 (7 bases). V lost 4 bases and J lost 4, with 13 bases in between. The CDR3 sequence is 14 residues long. The V gene's germline CDR1 is SGHDT and CDR2 YYEEEE. The CDR3 protein is CASSVGGGADTQYF. In DNA form, the CDR3 reads TGTGCCAGCAGCGTGGGGGGGGGCGCAGATACGCAGTATTTT.

This clone was seen more than once but under ten times. The J gene is TRBJ1-1, the V gene TRBV5-1; D is unclear. The V gene lost 1 base and the J gene lost 3 bases, with 7 bases spanning the gap. CDR1 and CDR2 (germline): SGHRS, YFSETQ. The CDR3 has 13 amino acids. This CDR3 is CASSLIQDTEAFF. Written as DNA, the CDR3 is TGCGCCAGCAGCTTGATCCAGGACACTGAAGCTTTCTTT. The full variable domain, completed using reference TRBV5-1 and TRBJ1-1, is KAGVTQTPRYLIKTRGQQVTLSCSPISGHRSVSWYQQTPGQGLQFLFEYFSETQRNKGNFPGRFSGRQFSNSRSEMNVSTLELGDSALYLCASSLIQDTEAFFGQGTRLTVV.

As for this clone: Other DNA sequences of this sample code for an identical CDR3. V is TRBV6-5 and J is TRBJ2-7; D ambiguous. With 2 bases removed from V and 2 bases from J, the gap between germline ends came to 7 bases. In germline, CDR1 is MNHEY, CDR2 SVGAGI. This CDR3 spans 13 amino acids. CDR3 in DNA: TGTGCCAGCAGTTACCCAGGTACCTACGAGCAGTACTTC. It translates to CASSYPGTYEQYF.